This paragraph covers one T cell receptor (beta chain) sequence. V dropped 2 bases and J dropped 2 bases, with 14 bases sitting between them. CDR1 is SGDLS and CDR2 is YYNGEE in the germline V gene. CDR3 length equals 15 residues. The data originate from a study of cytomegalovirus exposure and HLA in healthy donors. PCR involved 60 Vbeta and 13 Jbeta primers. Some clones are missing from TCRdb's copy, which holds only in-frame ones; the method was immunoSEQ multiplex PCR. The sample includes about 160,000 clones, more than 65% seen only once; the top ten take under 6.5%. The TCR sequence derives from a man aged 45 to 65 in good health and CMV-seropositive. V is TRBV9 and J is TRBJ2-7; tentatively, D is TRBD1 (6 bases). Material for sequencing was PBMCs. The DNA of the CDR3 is TGTGCCAGCAGCGTCGGACAGTCCATCGCCTACGAGCAGTACTTC. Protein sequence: CASSVGQSIAYEQYF.